Included here is one T cell receptor beta chain sequence, with context. The source of the sample is a study of blood T cell repertoires in COVID-19. There are 15 residues in the CDR3. V lost 7 bases and J 0 bases, leaving 14 bases between the germline ends. Germline CDR1 reads SEHNR; CDR2 reads FQNEAQ (reference sequence). Authors' analysis steps: Counts of nucleated cells, estimated from reference gene primer amplification, were obtained. TCRdb's copy holds only in-frame clones and misses some; the assay was immunoSEQ multiplex PCR. V and J calls and clone size come straight from that table; D and trimming were deduced from the DNA. The data contain around 140,000 clones, approximately 81% of them singletons.

This receptor was identified in a human donor with acute or convalescent COVID-19. The donor label of this sample is uncertain. The chain recombines TRBV7-9 with TRBJ2-3; D not certain. Sequenced: peripheral blood. The CDR3 sequence: CASTRLVSSTDTQYF. The CDR3 coding sequence is TGTGCCAGCACCCGCCTAGTATCTAGCACAGATACGCAGTATTTT. The variable domain in full, completed from reference TRBV7-9 and TRBJ2-3, reads DTGVSQNPRHKITKRGQNVTFRCDPISEHNRLYWYRQTLGQGPEFLTYFQNEAQLEKSRLLSDRFSAERPKGSFSTLEIQRTEQGDSAMYLCASTRLVSSTDTQYFGPGTRLTVL.